Listed below are T cell receptor beta chains from one sample, sequenced in a study of blood T cell repertoires in COVID-19. The repertoire was sequenced with immunoSEQ multiplex PCR; TCRdb's copy has only in-frame clones and lacks some. Seen here are approximately 140,000 clones, 84% observed once, and the top ten hold less than 2.5%. The source material was peripheral blood. These receptors were taken from a man in his 70s with acute or convalescent COVID-19. Each CDR3 is given with its conserved first and last residue. The D gene is left open where the match is weak. Some rows mark clone size as missing; the rest say once, few, many or name a class of expanded clone.

TRBV28	-	TRBJ1-5	-	CASSSTVTDQPQHF	TGTGCCAGCAGTTCGACTGTCACGGATCAGCCCCAGCATTTT
TRBV21-1	-	TRBJ2-7	-	CASSGEETGVHEQYF	TGTGCCAGCAGCGGCGAGGAAACAGGGGTTCACGAGCAGTACTTC
TRBV5-4	TRBD1	TRBJ1-6	-	CASSSLDRVNSPLHF	TGTGCCAGCAGCTCTCTGGACAGGGTAAATTCACCCCTCCACTTT
TRBV5-8	-	TRBJ2-2	-	CASSSLEGQIANTGELFF	TGTGCCAGCAGCTCCTTGGAAGGACAGATCGCGAACACCGGGGAGCTGTTTTTT
TRBV30	-	TRBJ1-1	-	CAWNSWGGRKNTEAFF	TGTGCCTGGAACAGCTGGGGAGGGAGGAAGAACACTGAAGCTTTCTTT
TRBV7-2	-	TRBJ2-7	-	CASSSDSNVHIYEQYF	TGTGCCAGCAGCTCCGACAGCAACGTACACATCTACGAGCAGTACTTC
TRBV3-1/TRBV3-2	TRBD2	TRBJ2-3	once	CASSQDDREETQYF	TGTGCCAGCAGCCAAGATGACCGGGAGGAAACGCAGTATTTT
TRBV12-3/TRBV12-4	TRBD1	TRBJ1-1	-	CASSLGQGTEAFF	TGTGCCAGCAGCCTGGGACAGGGGACTGAAGCTTTCTTT
TRBV5-1	-	TRBJ2-7	-	CASSLALSSYEQYF	TGCGCCAGCAGCTTGGCCCTGAGCTCCTACGAGCAGTACTTC
TRBV28	TRBD1	TRBJ1-3	-	CASSLSIGGASGGNTIYF	TGTGCCAGCAGTTTAAGTATAGGGGGCGCTTCAGGAGGAAACACCATATATTTT
TRBV27	-	TRBJ2-7	-	CASSLMDRLYEQYF	TGTGCCAGCAGTTTAATGGACAGACTATACGAGCAGTACTTC
TRBV7-2	-	TRBJ2-7	-	CASKLDRLAFGEQYF	TGTGCCAGCAAACTAGACAGGCTAGCATTCGGCGAGCAGTACTTC
TRBV4-2	TRBD1	TRBJ1-6	-	CASSFHQDRGESPLHF	TGTGCCAGCAGCTTCCACCAGGACAGGGGAGAATCACCCCTCCACTTT
TRBV19	TRBD1	TRBJ2-2	-	CASSIASGGAGELFF	TGTGCCAGTAGTATAGCCTCAGGGGGCGCCGGGGAGCTGTTTTTT
TRBV29-1	TRBD1	TRBJ1-1	-	CSVETGGNTEAFF	TGCAGCGTAGAGACAGGGGGGAACACTGAAGCTTTCTTT
TRBV7-2	-	TRBJ2-1	-	CASSYDSYNEQFF	TGTGCCAGCAGCTACGACAGCTACAATGAGCAGTTCTTC
TRBV2	TRBD2	TRBJ2-2	-	CASTGTKNTGELFF	TGTGCCAGCACGGGGACTAAGAACACCGGGGAGCTGTTTTTT
TRBV11-2	-	TRBJ2-7	-	CASNPGEGREQYF	TGTGCCAGCAACCCAGGGGAGGGTCGGGAGCAGTACTTC
TRBV5-1	TRBD1	TRBJ1-5	-	CASSLLGQDYNQPQHF	TGCGCCAGCAGCTTGTTGGGACAGGATTACAATCAGCCCCAGCATTTT
TRBV6-5	TRBD2	TRBJ2-3	-	CASSYSRGGHYTQYF	TGTGCCAGCAGTTACTCGCGGGGGGGCCACTATACGCAGTATTTT
TRBV19	-	TRBJ1-5	-	CASSIAYSPNQPQHF	TGTGCCAGTAGTATAGCATACAGCCCTAATCAGCCCCAGCATTTT
TRBV9	-	TRBJ1-4	-	CASSVEGRGFGEKLFF	TGTGCCAGCAGCGTAGAAGGCAGGGGTTTTGGCGAAAAACTGTTTTTT
TRBV18	-	TRBJ2-1	-	CASSHSGGNEQFF	TGTGCCAGCTCCCATTCCGGGGGCAATGAGCAGTTCTTC
TRBV15	TRBD1	TRBJ2-2	-	CATSRGQGDRGAVF	TGTGCCACCAGCAGAGGACAGGGGGACCGGGGAGCTGTTTTT
TRBV7-8	-	TRBJ2-2	-	CASSLARVGGELFF	TGTGCCAGCAGCTTAGCCAGGGTGGGCGGGGAGCTGTTTTTT
TRBV5-4	-	TRBJ1-1	-	CASSLGRENTEAFF	TGTGCCAGCAGCTTGGGACGGGAGAACACTGAAGCTTTCTTT
TRBV6-5	TRBD1	TRBJ2-3	-	CASSYKGPTGPDTQYF	TGTGCCAGCAGTTACAAGGGACCGACAGGGCCAGATACGCAGTATTTT
TRBV19	TRBD1	TRBJ2-5	once	CASSIDRGETQYF	TGTGCCAGTAGTATTGACAGGGGAGAGACCCAGTACTTC
TRBV5-4	-	TRBJ2-1	-	CASSPTGGRDEQFF	TGTGCCAGCAGCCCGACTGGCGGCAGGGATGAGCAGTTCTTC
TRBV6-1	-	TRBJ1-4	-	CASSGGVGATNEKLFF	TGTGCCAGCAGTGGGGGGGTGGGTGCAACTAATGAAAAACTGTTTTTT
TRBV28	-	TRBJ1-5	-	CASSYRTYSNQPQHF	TGTGCCAGCAGTTACAGAACTTATAGCAATCAGCCCCAGCATTTT
TRBV19	-	TRBJ2-1	-	CASRTGVRANEQFF	TGTGCCAGCCGCACGGGTGTACGAGCGAATGAGCAGTTCTTC
TRBV15	TRBD2	TRBJ2-1	-	CATSRGEGSYNEQFF	TGTGCCACCAGCAGAGGGGAGGGATCCTACAATGAGCAGTTCTTC
TRBV19	-	TRBJ2-7	few	CASSIGGPPPSEQYF	TGTGCCAGTAGTATCGGGGGTCCCCCCCCGAGCGAGCAGTACTTC
TRBV19	TRBD1	TRBJ2-6	-	CATMTGGARGANVLTF	TGTGCCACTATGACAGGGGGCGCGAGAGGGGCCAACGTCCTGACTTTC
TRBV19	-	TRBJ1-1	-	CASRRRGGTEAFF	TGTGCCAGTAGGCGGCGGGGGGGAACTGAAGCTTTCTTT
TRBV7-9	TRBD2	TRBJ2-7	-	CASSPYAGGSYEQYF	TGTGCCAGCAGCCCATACGCGGGAGGTTCCTACGAGCAGTACTTC
TRBV4-1	TRBD1	TRBJ2-1	-	CASSQLDREDGEQFF	TGCGCCAGCAGCCAACTGGACAGGGAAGACGGTGAGCAGTTCTTC
TRBV28	TRBD1	TRBJ1-1	-	CASRSTGGRAFF	TGTGCCAGCAGGTCCACAGGGGGCAGGGCTTTCTTT